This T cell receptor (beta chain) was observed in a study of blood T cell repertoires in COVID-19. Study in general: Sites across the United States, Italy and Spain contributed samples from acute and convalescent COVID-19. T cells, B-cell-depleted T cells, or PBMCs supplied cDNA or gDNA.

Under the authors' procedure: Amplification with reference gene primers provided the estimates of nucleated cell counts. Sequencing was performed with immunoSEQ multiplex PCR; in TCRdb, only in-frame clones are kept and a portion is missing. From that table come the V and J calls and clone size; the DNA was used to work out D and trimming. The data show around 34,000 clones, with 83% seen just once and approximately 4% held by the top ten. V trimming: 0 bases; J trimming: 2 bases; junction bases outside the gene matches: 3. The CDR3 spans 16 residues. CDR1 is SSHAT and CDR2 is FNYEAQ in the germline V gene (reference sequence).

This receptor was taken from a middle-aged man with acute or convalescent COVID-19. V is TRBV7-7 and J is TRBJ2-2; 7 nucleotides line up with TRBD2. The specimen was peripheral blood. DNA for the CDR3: TGTGCCAGCAGCTTAGCCGCTAGCGGTAACACCGGGGAGCTGTTTTTT. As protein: CASSLAASGNTGELFF.